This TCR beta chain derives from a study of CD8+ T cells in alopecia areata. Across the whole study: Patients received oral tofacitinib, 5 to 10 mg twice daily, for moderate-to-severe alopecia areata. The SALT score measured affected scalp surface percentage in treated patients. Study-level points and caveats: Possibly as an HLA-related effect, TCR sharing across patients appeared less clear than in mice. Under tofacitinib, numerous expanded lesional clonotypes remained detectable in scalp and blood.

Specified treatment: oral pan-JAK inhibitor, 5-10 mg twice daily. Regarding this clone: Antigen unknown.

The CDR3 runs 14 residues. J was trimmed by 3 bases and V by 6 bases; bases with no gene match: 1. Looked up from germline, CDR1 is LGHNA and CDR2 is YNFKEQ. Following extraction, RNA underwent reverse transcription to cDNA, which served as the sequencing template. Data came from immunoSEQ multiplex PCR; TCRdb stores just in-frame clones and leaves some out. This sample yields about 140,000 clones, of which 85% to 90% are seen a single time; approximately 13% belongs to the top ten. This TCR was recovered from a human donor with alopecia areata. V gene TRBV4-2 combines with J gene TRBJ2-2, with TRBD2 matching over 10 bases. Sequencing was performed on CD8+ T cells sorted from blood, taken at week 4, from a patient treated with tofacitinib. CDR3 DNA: TGTGCCAGCAGGAGCGGGAGGGACACCGGGGAGCTGTTTTTT. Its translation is CASRSGRDTGELFF.